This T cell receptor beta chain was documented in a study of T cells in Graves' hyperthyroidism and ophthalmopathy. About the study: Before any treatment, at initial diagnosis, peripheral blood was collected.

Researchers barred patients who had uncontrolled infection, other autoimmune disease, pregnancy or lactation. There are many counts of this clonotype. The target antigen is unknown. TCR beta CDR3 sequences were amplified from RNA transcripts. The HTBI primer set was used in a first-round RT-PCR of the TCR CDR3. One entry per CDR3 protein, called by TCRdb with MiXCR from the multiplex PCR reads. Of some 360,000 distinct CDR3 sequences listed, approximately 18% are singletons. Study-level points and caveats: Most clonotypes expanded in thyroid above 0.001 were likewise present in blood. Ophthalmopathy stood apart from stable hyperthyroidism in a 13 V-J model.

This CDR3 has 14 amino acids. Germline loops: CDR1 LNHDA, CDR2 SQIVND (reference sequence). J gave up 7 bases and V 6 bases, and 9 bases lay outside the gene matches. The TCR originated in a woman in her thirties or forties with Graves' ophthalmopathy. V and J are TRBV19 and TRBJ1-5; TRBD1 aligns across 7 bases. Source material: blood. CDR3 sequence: CASRITGALQPQHF. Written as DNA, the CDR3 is TGTGCCAGTAGGATAACAGGGGCTTTACAGCCCCAGCATTTT.